A single sample is the source of the 11 T cell receptor beta chains below, sequenced in a study of somatic mutations in cytotoxic T cells in rheumatoid arthritis. This table comes from immunoSEQ multiplex PCR, and its TCRdb copy is limited to in-frame clones, with some not included. The table has 12,000 or so clones, around 83% seen once; the top ten hold more than 13%. The sample comprised CD8+ T cells sorted from blood. All receptors come from a woman aged 55-70 years in good health.

The chain is built from TRBV4-2 and TRBJ2-5, with D possibly being TRBD2 (6 bases). The ends were cut back, 0 bases at V and 9 bases at J, with 14 bases in the middle. Germline lookup yields CDR1 LGHNA and CDR2 YNFKEQ. This CDR3 contains 14 residues. The CDR3 protein is CASSQDGIGGAQYF. In nucleotides, the CDR3 is TGTGCCAGCAGCCAAGATGGGATCGGCGGGGCCCAGTACTTC.

Comment on this clone: Other DNA sequences in this sample translate to the same CDR3. This sequence joins TRBV9 and TRBJ2-3, with D possibly TRBD2 on 7 matching bases. The CDR3 has 15 amino acids. Germline V lookup: CDR1 SGDLS, CDR2 YYNGEE. The V end was cut by 0 bases, the J end by 6 bases, with 14 bases between. CDR3 nucleotides: TGTGCCAGCAGCGTAGAGGGGGGGCCCATCGATACGCAGTATTTT. As protein: CASSVEGGPIDTQYF. The full variable domain, in which reference TRBV9 and TRBJ2-3 provide the parts outside the CDR3, is DSGVTQTPKHLITATGQRVTLRCSPRSGDLSVYWYQQSLDQGLQFLIQYYNGEERAKGNILERFSAQQFPDLHSELNLSSLELGDSALYFCASSVEGGPIDTQYFGPGTRLTVL.

V usage is TRBV9 and J usage is TRBJ2-7, with no clear D. There are 14 residues in the CDR3. Germline CDR1 reads SGDLS; CDR2 reads YYNGEE. Trimming shortened V by 4 bases and J by 3 bases, and 14 bases separated the two germline ends. For the CDR3, the DNA is TGTGCCAGCAGCTTAGAGTCCAGTAACTACGAGCAGTACTTC. Protein sequence: CASSLESSNYEQYF.

The V and J genes are TRBV29-1 and TRBJ2-7, with D perhaps matching TRBD2 (6 bases). Germline CDR1 SQVTM, CDR2 ANQGSEA. The CDR3 runs 13 residues. The V gene lost 4 bases and the J gene lost 2 bases, with 12 bases spanning the gap. The CDR3 DNA is TGCAGCGTTGCGGAGGGGAATCCCTACGAGCAGTACTTC. It translates to CSVAEGNPYEQYF.

V and J are TRBV7-9 and TRBJ1-4; 7 bases line up with TRBD1. Germline assignment: CDR1 SEHNR and CDR2 FQNEAQ (reference sequence). The CDR3 sequence is 17 residues long. The junction had 11 bases not matched to a gene; V was cut back by 5 bases and J by 2 bases. CDR3 region: CASSPQRSRGTNEKLFF. The CDR3, as DNA: TGTGCCAGCAGCCCACAAAGGTCCAGGGGGACTAATGAAAAACTGTTTTTT.

The V gene is TRBV6-1, the J gene TRBJ2-7, with 9 bases that match TRBD2. Germline V gene data show CDR1 as MNHNS and CDR2 as SASEGT. The length of the CDR3 is 15 residues. Trimming at V came to 7 bases and at J to 0 bases, leaving 7 bases not matched to a gene. CDR3 sequence (DNA): TGTGCCAGCACCAGTAGCGGGGGAAGCTCCTACGAGCAGTACGTC. It encodes CASTSSGGSSYEQYV.

The rearrangement links TRBV4-1 to TRBJ2-3; D unclear. Trimming stripped 4 bases from V and 3 bases from J, with 17 bases between. CDR3 length equals 16 residues. The germline gives CDR1 MGHRA, CDR2 YSYEKL. CDR3 sequence: CASSLEALLVTDTQYF. The CDR3 DNA is TGCGCCAGCAGCCTCGAGGCCCTCCTGGTTACAGATACGCAGTATTTT.

This clone was seen just once. The chain is built from TRBV21-1 and TRBJ2-7; the table's TRBD1 call for D was not verified on the DNA. TRBV21-1 is shown as a pseudogene. There are 15 residues in the CDR3. In nucleotides, the CDR3 is TGTGCCAGCAGCAAAGGAGGACAGGCAGACTACGAGCAGTACTTC. This encodes CASSKGGQADYEQYF.

The chain is built from TRBV19 and TRBJ2-7; 7 bases match TRBD1. This CDR3 region has 15 residues. The germline V gene has CDR1 LNHDA and CDR2 SQIVND (reference sequence). V was pared by 0 bases and J by 0 bases, with 2 bases of the junction left unmatched. CDR3 coding DNA: TGTGCCAGTAGTATAGACAGGGACAGCTCCTACGAGCAGTACTTC. This sequence encodes CASSIDRDSSYEQYF.

V is TRBV5-1 and J is TRBJ2-2; D ambiguous. V dropped 0 bases and J dropped 6 bases, with 3 bases sitting between them. The CDR3 is 12 residues long. Germline V lookup: CDR1 SGHRS, CDR2 YFSETQ. CDR3 DNA sequence: TGCGCCAGCAGCTTGGTCTCCGGGGAGCTGTTTTTT. Translated, it gives CASSLVSGELFF. The full variable domain, in which reference TRBV5-1 and TRBJ2-2 provide the parts outside the CDR3, is KAGVTQTPRYLIKTRGQQVTLSCSPISGHRSVSWYQQTPGQGLQFLFEYFSETQRNKGNFPGRFSGRQFSNSRSEMNVSTLELGDSALYLCASSLVSGELFFGEGSRLTVL.

The V gene is TRBV6-5, the J gene TRBJ2-2, with 9 nucleotides matching TRBD1. CDR1 is MNHEY and CDR2 is SVGAGI in the germline V gene. This CDR3 comprises 15 residues. Trimming removed 3 bases from V and 7 bases from J; junction bases left unmatched: 6. CDR3: CASSYNRGRGGELFF. CDR3 nucleotide sequence: TGTGCCAGCAGTTATAACAGGGGGCGGGGCGGGGAGCTGTTTTTT.